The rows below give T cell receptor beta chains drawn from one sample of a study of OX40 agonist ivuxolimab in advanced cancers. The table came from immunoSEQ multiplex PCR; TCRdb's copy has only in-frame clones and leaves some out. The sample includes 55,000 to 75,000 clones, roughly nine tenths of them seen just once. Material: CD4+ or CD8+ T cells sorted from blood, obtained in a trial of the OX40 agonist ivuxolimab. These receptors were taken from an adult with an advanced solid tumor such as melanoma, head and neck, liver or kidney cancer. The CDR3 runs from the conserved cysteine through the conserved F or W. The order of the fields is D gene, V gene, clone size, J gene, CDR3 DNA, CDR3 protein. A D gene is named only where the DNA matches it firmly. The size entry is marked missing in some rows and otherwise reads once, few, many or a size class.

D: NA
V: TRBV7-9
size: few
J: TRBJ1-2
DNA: TGTGCCAGCAGCTTAACGGGGACAACTCCGGGCTACACCTTC
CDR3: CASSLTGTTPGYTF

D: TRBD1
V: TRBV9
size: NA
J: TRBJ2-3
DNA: TGTGCCAGCAGCCCAGAGGGGGCGATAACAGATACGCAGTATTTT
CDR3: CASSPEGAITDTQYF

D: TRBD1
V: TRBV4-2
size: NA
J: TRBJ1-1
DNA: TGTGCCAGCAGCCAAGGGACAGGGGCTCGGGGAACTGAAGCTTTCTTT
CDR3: CASSQGTGARGTEAFF

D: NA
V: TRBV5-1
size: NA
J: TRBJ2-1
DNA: NA
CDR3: CASRVGTGIVF

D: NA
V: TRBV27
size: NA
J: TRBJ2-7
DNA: TGTGCCAGCGCCCCCTCCGGGGGATCCTACGAGCAGTACTTC
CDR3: CASAPSGGSYEQYF

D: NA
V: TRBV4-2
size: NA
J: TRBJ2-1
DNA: TGTGCCAGCAGACAAGACGAAGGTGCTCATGAGCAGTTCTTC
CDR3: CASRQDEGAHEQFF

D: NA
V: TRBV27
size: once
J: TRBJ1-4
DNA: TGTGCCAGCAGTCCCGTATGGACTAATGAAAAACTGTTTTTT
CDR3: CASSPVWTNEKLFF

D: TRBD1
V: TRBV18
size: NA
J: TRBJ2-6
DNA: TGTGCCAGCTCACCAGGGACAGGGGGCTCTGGGGCCAACGTCCTGACTTTC
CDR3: CASSPGTGGSGANVLTF

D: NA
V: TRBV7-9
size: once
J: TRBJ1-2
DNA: TGTGCCAGCAGCCCATCCCAAGAACGCCGTTATGGCTACACCTTC
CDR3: CASSPSQERRYGYTF

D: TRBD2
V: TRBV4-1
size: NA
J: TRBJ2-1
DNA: TGCGCCAGCAGCCAAGTGGGCGGAAGTGATGTTAGCGGGAGAAATGAGCAGTTCTTC
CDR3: CASSQVGGSDVSGRNEQFF

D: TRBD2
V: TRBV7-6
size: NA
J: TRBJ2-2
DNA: TGTGCCAGCAGCTTAGCTGGCGGGAGGGGCACCGGGGAGCTGTTTTTT
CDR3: CASSLAGGRGTGELFF

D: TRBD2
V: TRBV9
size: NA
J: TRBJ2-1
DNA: TGTGCCAGCAGCGTAGCCGGGACTAGCGTGTACAATGAGCAGTTCTTC
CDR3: CASSVAGTSVYNEQFF

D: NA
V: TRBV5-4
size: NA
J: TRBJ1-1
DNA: TGTGCCAGCAGCTTGGATTTATTTGAAGCTTTCTTT
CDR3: CASSLDLFEAFF

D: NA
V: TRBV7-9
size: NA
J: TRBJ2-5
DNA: TGTGCCAGCAGCTCCCCGGGCCAAGAGACCCAGTACTTC
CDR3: CASSSPGQETQYF

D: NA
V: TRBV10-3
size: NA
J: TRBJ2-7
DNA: TGTGCCATCAGTGAGGCCGCAGGAACCTCCTACGAGCAGTACTTC
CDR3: CAISEAAGTSYEQYF

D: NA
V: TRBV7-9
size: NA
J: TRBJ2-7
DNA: TGTGCCAGCAGCCCACTACAGGAGGGATTCTACGAGCAGTACTTC
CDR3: CASSPLQEGFYEQYF